The 18 T cell receptor beta chains below all came from one sample that was sequenced in a study of T cells in Graves' hyperthyroidism and ophthalmopathy (dated by TCRdb to between 2018 and 2020). Library creation used multiplex PCR. The sample was run on an Illumina HiSeq 2000. The TCR beta CDR3 regions were amplified from the RNA transcripts. The first round of RT-PCR for the TCR CDR3 was performed with the HTBI primer set and the Qiagen OneStep RT-PCR kit. TCRdb's own reprocessing of the public reads used fastp at Q25 and MiXCR and kept productive beta chains. Entries that share a CDR3 protein sequence are merged under the most common genes and DNA. The table for this sample lists about 400,000 distinct CDR3 sequences; around 14% of them were counted only once. The ten largest clones add up to roughly 33% of the sample. The sample was blood. Receptors were obtained from a woman in her twenties or thirties with Graves' hyperthyroidism.

This clonotype occurred a few times. The chain uses TRBV27 and TRBJ2-6; 11 bases map to TRBD2. This CDR3 region has 16 residues. J lost 4 bases, V lost 9 bases, and 8 bases had no gene match. Germline lookup yields CDR1 MNHEY and CDR2 SMNVEV (reference sequence). CDR3 protein: CASRLAGPGGANVLTF. The CDR3 DNA sequence: TGTGCCAGTCGACTAGCGGGACCGGGAGGGGCCAACGTCCTGACTTTC.

The J gene is TRBJ2-1, the V gene TRBV9; 7 nucleotides line up with TRBD2. V trimming: 3 bases; J trimming: 0 bases; junction bases outside the gene matches: 3. This CDR3 is 15 amino acids long. The germline gives CDR1 SGDLS, CDR2 YYNGEE. CDR3 loop: CASSGGSGSYNEQFF. Here the CDR3 DNA reads TGTGCCAGCAGCGGCGGGAGTGGCTCCTACAATGAGCAGTTCTTC.

This chain links TRBV6-1 with TRBJ2-2; a possible D gene is TRBD1 (5 bases). CDR3 length: 15 residues. CDR1 and CDR2 from the germline V gene are MNHNS and SASEGT. Trimming removed 2 bases at V and 0 bases at J, with 7 bases between. This CDR3 is CASSERQSNTGELFF. CDR3 nucleotide sequence: TGTGCCAGCAGTGAAAGACAGTCGAACACCGGGGAGCTGTTTTTT.

In its sample, this clonotype was seen many times. The V gene is TRBV3-1, the J gene TRBJ2-4; D might be TRBD1 or TRBD2, each matching 5 bases. Trimming shortened V by 0 bases and J by 9 bases, and 18 bases separated the two germline ends. CDR1 is LGHDT and CDR2 is YNNKEL in the germline V gene (reference sequence). The CDR3 covers 16 residues. This chain's CDR3 is CASSQDRGAPWSIQYF. In nucleotides, the CDR3 is TGTGCCAGCAGCCAAGACAGAGGGGCCCCCTGGAGCATTCAGTACTTC.

There are many counts of this clonotype. The rearrangement links TRBV5-1 to TRBJ1-1; 7 bases are a match to TRBD1. Losses at the gene ends were 5 bases for V and 3 bases for J; bases not matched to a gene: 10. The CDR3 covers 15 residues. CDR1 and CDR2 from the germline V gene are SGHRS and YFSETQ. The CDR3: CASSRPGQLDTEAFF. Here the CDR3 DNA reads TGCGCCAGCAGTCGTCCGGGACAGTTGGACACTGAAGCTTTCTTT.

This clonotype was picked up a small number of times. The chain links TRBV6-2 or TRBV6-3 to TRBJ2-5; D is ambiguous. The germline CDR1 and CDR2 sequences are MNHEY and SVGEGT. This CDR3 region has 14 residues. Trimming cost V 5 bases and J 4 bases, with 14 bases left between them. CDR3 in amino acids: CASSPQAGSETQYF. The CDR3, as DNA: TGTGCCAGCAGTCCCCAGGCAGGCTCAGAGACCCAGTACTTC.

This rearrangement joins TRBV11-2 to TRBJ2-5; TRBD1 or TRBD2 may be the D gene (7 bases each). The germline V and J ends were trimmed by 4 bases and 5 bases, with 20 bases remaining between them. The CDR3 is made up of 16 amino acids. Germline CDR1 is SGHAT and CDR2 is FQNNGV. DNA for the CDR3: TGTGCCAGCAGCTCCTCCCTTAGGCAGGGGGGGGAGACCCAGTACTTC. This encodes CASSSSLRQGGETQYF.

This clonotype was seen many times. The chain carries TRBV2 and TRBJ2-3; TRBD1 matches at 9 bases. V was clipped by 6 bases and J by 7 bases; unmatched bases: 8. The CDR3 is made up of 14 amino acids. Germline-derived CDR1 and CDR2 are SNHLY and FYNNEI. The CDR3 region has the DNA TGTGCCAGCAGGCCGGGGACAGGGTTGAATACGCAGTATTTT. It is translated as CASRPGTGLNTQYF.

This clonotype has just a few counts. This chain connects TRBV9 to TRBJ2-1; 9 bases match TRBD1. The CDR3 covers 15 residues. V gave up 2 bases and J gave up 5 bases; unmatched junction bases: 5. In germline, CDR1 is SGDLS, CDR2 YYNGEE. CDR3 in DNA: TGTGCCAGCAGCGTCCCACAGGGGGCGAACAATGAGCAGTTCTTC. Encoded protein: CASSVPQGANNEQFF.

This clonotype was seen repeatedly, ten times or more. The gene calls are TRBV7-9 and TRBJ2-7; D possibly matches TRBD1 or TRBD2 (5 bases each). Germline CDR1 SEHNR, CDR2 FQNEAQ (reference sequence). This CDR3 has 13 amino acids. V was cut by 9 bases and J by 0 bases, with 12 bases left in between. The CDR3 nucleotides are TGTGCCAGTGGACTGACAGACTCCTACGAGCAGTACTTC. This gives the protein CASGLTDSYEQYF. Using reference TRBV7-9 and TRBJ2-7 for the parts outside the CDR3, the full variable domain is DTGVSQNPRHKITKRGQNVTFRCDPISEHNRLYWYRQTLGQGPEFLTYFQNEAQLEKSRLLSDRFSAERPKGSFSTLEIQRTEQGDSAMYLCASGLTDSYEQYFGPGTRLTVT.

The rearrangement links TRBV19 to TRBJ2-1, with D possibly matching TRBD1 (5 bases). The CDR3 contains 14 residues. Germline V gene data show CDR1 as LNHDA and CDR2 as SQIVND (reference sequence). Between the trimmed V and J ends, which lost 6 bases and 8 bases, there was a span of 17 bases. CDR3 region: CASSPGISGDEQFF. Written as DNA, the CDR3 is TGTGCCAGTAGCCCAGGGATTTCGGGCGATGAGCAGTTCTTC.

This clonotype was seen a handful of times. The genes are TRBV9 and TRBJ1-3; D unclear. Germline assignment: CDR1 SGDLS and CDR2 YYNGEE. The length of the CDR3 is 16 residues. V was shortened by 0 bases and J by 0 bases, with 10 bases between the two germline ends. The CDR3 spells CASSVEDLSSGNTIYF. CDR3 in DNA: TGTGCCAGCAGCGTAGAGGACTTAAGCTCTGGAAACACCATATATTTT.

This clonotype has ten or more counts. This chain links TRBV11-2 with TRBJ2-1; the D gene is possibly TRBD2 (5 bases). The V end was cut by 3 bases, the J end by 0 bases, with 9 bases between. This CDR3 contains 15 residues. Germline values: CDR1 SGHAT, CDR2 FQNNGV. CDR3 in amino acids: CASSFIRGSYNEQFF. In DNA form, the CDR3 reads TGTGCCAGCAGCTTCATCCGGGGCTCCTACAATGAGCAGTTCTTC. Complete variable domain (other parts from reference TRBV11-2 and TRBJ2-1): EAGVAQSPRYKIIEKRQSVAFWCNPISGHATLYWYQQILGQGPKLLIQFQNNGVVDDSQLPKDRFSAERLKGVDSTLKIQPAKLEDSAVYLCASSFIRGSYNEQFFGPGTRLTVL.

This clonotype was counted ten times or more. The V call is TRBV27, the J call TRBJ2-7; 7 bases fit TRBD1. V gave up 5 bases and J gave up 1 base; unmatched junction bases: 11. The CDR3 runs 16 residues. Germline CDR1 is MNHEY and CDR2 is SMNVEV (reference sequence). CDR3 DNA sequence: TGTGCCAGCAGTGCTAAAGGGGGCGCCGAATCCTACGAGCAGTACTTC. It codes for CASSAKGGAESYEQYF.

This clonotype was detected many times. This chain uses TRBV28 with TRBJ1-5; the D gene is possibly TRBD1 (5 bases). This CDR3 contains 16 residues. V was trimmed by 5 bases and J by 3 bases, leaving 17 bases between them. Germline values: CDR1 MDHEN, CDR2 SYDVKM. This CDR3 reads CASSPDRAPLNQPQHF. CDR3 sequence (DNA): TGTGCCAGCAGTCCCGACAGAGCACCACTCAATCAGCCCCAGCATTTT.

Many counts were recorded for this clonotype. The chain employs TRBV18 and TRBJ2-3; D not certain. The CDR3 sequence is 13 residues long. Germline CDR1 is KGHSH and CDR2 is LQKENI. Deletions cut 3 bases from V and 2 bases from J, with 6 bases between. CDR3 bases: TGTGCCAGCTCACCTTCATTCACAGATACGCAGTATTTT. It yields the protein CASSPSFTDTQYF.

In this sample, this clonotype turned up once. V gene TRBV2 combines with J gene TRBJ2-1, with 8 bases that match TRBD2. Looked up from germline, CDR1 is SNHLY and CDR2 is FYNNEI. CDR3 length: 15 residues. The V segment lost 6 bases and the J segment 4 bases; nucleotides outside the gene matches: 8. For the CDR3, the DNA is TGTGCCAGCAGGGGAGTAGCGGGATCATACAATGAGCAGTTCTTC. Amino acids: CASRGVAGSYNEQFF.

V is TRBV11-1 and J is TRBJ2-3, with D uncertain. Germline V gives CDR1 SGHAT, CDR2 FQDESV (reference sequence). Trimming stripped 1 base from V and 1 base from J, with 6 bases between. The CDR3 is made up of 14 amino acids. The chain's CDR3 is CASSLVVRTDTQYF. CDR3 nucleotide sequence: TGTGCCAGCAGCTTAGTGGTCCGCACAGATACGCAGTATTTT.